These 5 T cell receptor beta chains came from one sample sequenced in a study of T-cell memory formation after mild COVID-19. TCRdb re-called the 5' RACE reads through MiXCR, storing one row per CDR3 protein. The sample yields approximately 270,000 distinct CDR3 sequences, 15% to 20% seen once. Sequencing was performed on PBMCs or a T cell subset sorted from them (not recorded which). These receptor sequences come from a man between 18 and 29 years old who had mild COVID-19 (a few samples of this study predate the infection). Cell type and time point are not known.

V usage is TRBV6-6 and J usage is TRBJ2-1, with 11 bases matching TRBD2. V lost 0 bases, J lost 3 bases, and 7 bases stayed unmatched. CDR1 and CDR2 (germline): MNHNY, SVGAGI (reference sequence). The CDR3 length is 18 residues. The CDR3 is CASSYSPSGGKSYNEQFF. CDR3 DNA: TGTGCCAGCAGTTACTCACCTAGCGGGGGGAAAAGCTACAATGAGCAGTTCTTC.

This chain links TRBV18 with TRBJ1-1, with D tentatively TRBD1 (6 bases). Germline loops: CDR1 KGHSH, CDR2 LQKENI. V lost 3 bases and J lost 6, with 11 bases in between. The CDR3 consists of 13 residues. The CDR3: CASSPGQPAEAFF. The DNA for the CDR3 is TGTGCCAGCTCACCTGGACAGCCCGCTGAAGCTTTCTTT.

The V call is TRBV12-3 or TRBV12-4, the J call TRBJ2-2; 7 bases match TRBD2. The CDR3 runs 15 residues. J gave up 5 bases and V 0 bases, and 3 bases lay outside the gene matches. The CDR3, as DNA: TGTGCCAGCAGTTTAGCAGGACTAGGAACCGGGGAGCTGTTTTTT. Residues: CASSLAGLGTGELFF.

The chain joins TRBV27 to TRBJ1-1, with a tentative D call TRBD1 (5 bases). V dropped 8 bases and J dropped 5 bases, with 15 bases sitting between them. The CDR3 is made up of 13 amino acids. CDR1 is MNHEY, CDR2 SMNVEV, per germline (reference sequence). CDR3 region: CASRLLGGTEAFF. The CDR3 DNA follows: TGTGCCAGCCGCTTATTGGGGGGTACTGAAGCTTTCTTT.

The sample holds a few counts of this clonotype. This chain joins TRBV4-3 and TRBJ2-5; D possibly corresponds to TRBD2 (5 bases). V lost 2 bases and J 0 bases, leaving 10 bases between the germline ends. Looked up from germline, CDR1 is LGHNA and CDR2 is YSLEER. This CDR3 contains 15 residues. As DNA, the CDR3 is TGCGCCAGCAGCCAACGAGCGGCGTACCAAGAGACCCAGTACTTC. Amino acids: CASSQRAAYQETQYF.